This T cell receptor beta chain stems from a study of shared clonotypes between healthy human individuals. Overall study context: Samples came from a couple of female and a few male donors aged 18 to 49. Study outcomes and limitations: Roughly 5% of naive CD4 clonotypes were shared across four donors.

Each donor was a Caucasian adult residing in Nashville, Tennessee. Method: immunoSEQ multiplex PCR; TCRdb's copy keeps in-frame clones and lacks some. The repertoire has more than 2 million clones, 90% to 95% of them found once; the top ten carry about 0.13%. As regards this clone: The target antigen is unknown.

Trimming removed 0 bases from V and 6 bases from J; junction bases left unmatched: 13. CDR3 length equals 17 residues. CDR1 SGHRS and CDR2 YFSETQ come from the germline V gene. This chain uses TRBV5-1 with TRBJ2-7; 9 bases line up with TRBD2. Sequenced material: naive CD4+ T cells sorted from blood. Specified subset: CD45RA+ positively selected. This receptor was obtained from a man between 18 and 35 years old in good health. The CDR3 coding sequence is TGCGCCAGCAGCTTGGTCCCTGCTAGCGGGATACCTAGCGAGCAGTACTTC. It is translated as CASSLVPASGIPSEQYF.